A single sample gave rise to the 17 T cell receptor beta chains below, sequenced in a study of T cells in Graves' hyperthyroidism and ophthalmopathy. The TCR beta CDR3 regions underwent amplification using RNA transcripts as the source. The HTBI primer set served for first-round RT-PCR of the TCR CDR3. TCRdb itself ran the multiplex PCR reads through MiXCR, one entry per CDR3 protein. The table has hundreds of thousands of distinct CDR3 sequences, over 12% seen once. Material: blood. The receptors originated from a man between 18 and 35 years old with Graves' ophthalmopathy.

This clonotype was detected ten times or more. V usage is TRBV13 and J usage is TRBJ1-1, with a weak D call TRBD1 (6 bases). V gave up 8 bases and J gave up 7 bases, with 17 bases separating them. CDR1 PRHDT and CDR2 FYEKMQ come from the germline V gene (reference sequence). The CDR3 sequence is 13 residues long. The CDR3 DNA reads TGTGCCAGCGCCATCGAGCTCAGGGGTGAAGCTTTCTTT. Encoded protein: CASAIELRGEAFF.

The gene calls are TRBV9 and TRBJ2-7, with D possibly being TRBD1 (5 bases). Germline V lookup: CDR1 SGDLS, CDR2 YYNGEE. The V end was cut by 0 bases, the J end by 5 bases, with 12 bases between. The CDR3 covers 14 residues. Here the CDR3 DNA reads TGTGCCAGCAGCGTAGGGCAGGGTGCAGACGAGCAGTACTTC. Amino acids: CASSVGQGADEQYF. Looking up the rest from reference TRBV9 and TRBJ2-7 gives the full variable domain: DSGVTQTPKHLITATGQRVTLRCSPRSGDLSVYWYQQSLDQGLQFLIQYYNGEERAKGNILERFSAQQFPDLHSELNLSSLELGDSALYFCASSVGQGADEQYFGPGTRLTVT.

The genes are TRBV19 and TRBJ2-3; 7 bases align to TRBD1. V shed 5 bases, J shed 10 bases, and the junction held 15 bases outside the gene matches. Looked up from germline, CDR1 is LNHDA and CDR2 is SQIVND (reference sequence). The CDR3 length is 15 residues. As DNA, the CDR3 is TGTGCCAGTAGTTTAACAGGGGTTTGGGAAGGGGCGCAGTATTTT. As protein: CASSLTGVWEGAQYF.

The V call is TRBV7-6, the J call TRBJ2-1; no clear D. The CDR3 has 14 amino acids. Germline-derived CDR1 and CDR2 are SGHVS and FNYEAQ. V lost 1 base and J 3 bases, leaving 7 bases between the germline ends. The CDR3 nucleotides read TGTGCCAGCAGCTTAGGTACAAGCTACAATGAGCAGTTCTTC. Amino acids: CASSLGTSYNEQFF.

This clonotype was seen many times. The chain carries TRBV20-1 and TRBJ1-5; D ambiguous. V was clipped by 2 bases and J by 3 bases, with 5 bases between them. The CDR3 is 12 amino acids. CDR1 and CDR2 from the germline V gene are DFQATT and SNEGSKA (reference sequence). This CDR3 reads CSARQLNQPQHF. The CDR3 region has the DNA TGCAGTGCTAGACAGCTCAATCAGCCCCAGCATTTT.

This clonotype was counted many times. The chain joins TRBV18 to TRBJ2-3, with 7 bases lining up with TRBD1. CDR1 KGHSH and CDR2 LQKENI come from the germline V gene. This CDR3 spans 13 amino acids. V trimming: 3 bases; J trimming: 4 bases; junction bases outside the gene matches: 1. The CDR3 protein is CASSPTGSDTQYF. For the CDR3, the DNA is TGTGCCAGCTCACCGACAGGGTCAGATACGCAGTATTTT.

In its sample, this clonotype was seen many times. V is TRBV28 and J is TRBJ2-3; tentative D call: TRBD2 (6 bases). There are 15 residues in the CDR3. CDR1 is MDHEN, CDR2 SYDVKM, per germline. V shed 4 bases and J shed 5 bases, with 16 bases lying between them. The DNA of the CDR3 is TGTGCCAGCAGTTGGAGAGGTCGGGGGATAGATACGCAGTATTTT. Amino acid sequence: CASSWRGRGIDTQYF. Supplemented by reference TRBV28 and TRBJ2-3, the full variable domain reads DVKVTQSSRYLVKRTGEKVFLECVQDMDHENMFWYRQDPGLGLRLIYFSYDVKMKEKGDIPEGYSVSREKKERFSLILESASTNQTSMYLCASSWRGRGIDTQYFGPGTRLTVL.

The chain links TRBV3-1 to TRBJ2-1, with TRBD2 matching over 8 bases. V lost 2 bases to trimming and J lost 10 bases; unmatched junction nucleotides: 4. Germline CDR1 LGHDT, CDR2 YNNKEL (reference sequence). The CDR3 is 13 amino acids. DNA of the CDR3: TGTGCCAGCAGCCAATACCGGACTAGCGAGCAGTTCTTC. It codes for CASSQYRTSEQFF.

In the case of this clonotype: One base away lies a much larger clone, so this may be a sequencing read error. The CDR3 region is CASSQEGTAGNTMYF. CDR3 bases: TGTGCCAGCAGCCAAGAAGGGACAGCTGGAAACACCATGTATTTT. This rearrangement joins TRBV3-1 to TRBJ1-3; 7 bases agree with TRBD1. The germline CDR1 and CDR2 sequences are LGHDT and YNNKEL (reference sequence). The CDR3 loop spans 15 amino acids.

The rearrangement joins TRBV27 to TRBJ2-6, with no clear D. Germline CDR1 is MNHEY and CDR2 is SMNVEV (reference sequence). The CDR3 covers 14 residues. Trimming shortened V by 0 bases and J by 4 bases, and 4 bases separated the two germline ends. The CDR3 nucleotides are TGTGCCAGCAGTTTATCGGTCGGGGCCAACGTCCTGACTTTC. Encoded protein: CASSLSVGANVLTF. Combining the CDR3 with reference TRBV27 and TRBJ2-6 gives the whole variable domain EAQVTQNPRYLITVTGKKLTVTCSQNMNHEYMSWYRQDPGLGLRQIYYSMNVEVTDKGDVPEGYKVSRKEKRNFPLILESPSPNQTSLYFCASSLSVGANVLTFGAGSRLTVL.

This clonotype appeared many times. The chain has TRBV3-1 and TRBJ2-5, with 10 bases fitting TRBD2. CDR3 length equals 16 residues. The germline V gene encodes CDR1 LGHDT and CDR2 YNNKEL (reference sequence). The V gene end was trimmed by 1 base and the J gene end by 0 bases; junction bases not matched to a gene: 2. DNA for the CDR3: TGTGCCAGCAGCCAAGGGACTAGCGGCCACCAAGAGACCCAGTACTTC. It is translated as CASSQGTSGHQETQYF.

Ten or more counts support this clonotype. The gene calls are TRBV7-8 and TRBJ2-3; D perhaps matches TRBD2 (5 bases). The germline CDR1 and CDR2 sequences are SGHVS and FQNEAQ. The ends were cut back, 5 bases at V and 0 bases at J, with 24 bases in the middle. This CDR3 has 19 amino acids. Here the CDR3 reads CASSRGGSSGTTSTDTQYF. CDR3 nucleotides: TGTGCCAGCAGCAGAGGAGGTTCGAGCGGAACAACTAGCACAGATACGCAGTATTTT.

In its sample, this clonotype was seen many times. CDR3 in amino acids: CASSFAMTYEQYF. CDR3 coding DNA: TGTGCCAGCAGCTTCGCAATGACCTACGAGCAGTACTTC. The V and J genes are TRBV7-9 and TRBJ2-7, with D unclear. Germline values: CDR1 SEHNR, CDR2 FQNEAQ (reference sequence). This CDR3 has 13 residues. The germline V and J ends were trimmed by 3 bases and 2 bases, with 8 bases remaining between them. Together with reference TRBV7-9 and TRBJ2-7, the CDR3 gives the full variable domain: DTGVSQNPRHKITKRGQNVTFRCDPISEHNRLYWYRQTLGQGPEFLTYFQNEAQLEKSRLLSDRFSAERPKGSFSTLEIQRTEQGDSAMYLCASSFAMTYEQYFGPGTRLTVT.

This clonotype occurred many times. This chain uses TRBV6-1 with TRBJ1-1; D is perhaps TRBD1 (6 bases). Trimming took off 3 bases at V and 3 bases at J, with 11 bases between the two ends. Germline V gene data show CDR1 as MNHNS and CDR2 as SASEGT. CDR3 length: 14 residues. The CDR3 here is CASSDWGHYTEAFF. CDR3 sequence (DNA): TGTGCCAGCAGTGACTGGGGGCACTACACTGAAGCTTTCTTT.

This clonotype has just a few counts. The chain has TRBV28 and TRBJ1-2, with D uncertain. The V end lost 8 bases, the J end lost 5 bases, and 9 bases lay between the germline ends. Germline V gene sequence: CDR1 MDHEN, CDR2 SYDVKM. The CDR3 has 11 residues. The CDR3 DNA reads TGTGCCAGCGGGATTTTTTATGGCTACACCTTC. It specifies CASGIFYGYTF.

This clonotype was detected ten times or more. The genes are TRBV2 and TRBJ1-5, with a possible D match to TRBD1 (5 bases). Germline values: CDR1 SNHLY, CDR2 FYNNEI. The ends were cut back, 6 bases at V and 1 base at J, with 16 bases in the middle. The CDR3 contains 16 residues. CDR3 region: CASREPAGNSNQPQHF. In DNA, the CDR3 is TGTGCCAGCAGGGAGCCGGCAGGGAACAGCAATCAGCCCCAGCATTTT.

The table lists this clonotype with many counts. This sequence joins TRBV30 and TRBJ1-5; D is perhaps TRBD1 (5 bases). CDR1 is GTSNPN and CDR2 is SVGIG in the germline V gene (reference sequence). The CDR3 contains 12 residues. V was pared by 5 bases and J by 4 bases, with 9 bases between. The CDR3: CAWGGGNQPQHF. The DNA for the CDR3 is TGTGCCTGGGGGGGGGGAAATCAGCCCCAGCATTTT.